This TCR beta chain came from a study of blood T cell repertoires in COVID-19. Study in general: The samples span acute and convalescent COVID-19 from the United States, Italy and Spain. PBMCs, B-cell-depleted T cells, or T cells were the source of the cDNA or gDNA that made up the material.

Germline CDR1 is MDHEN and CDR2 is SYDVKM. This CDR3 is 12 amino acids long. V shed 3 bases and J shed 6 bases, with 6 bases lying between them. Original methodology: From reference gene primer amplification, estimates of nucleated cell counts were derived. Clones were sequenced by immunoSEQ multiplex PCR, and TCRdb holds only the in-frame ones, with some missing. Clonal size and the V and J genes are those of that table, whereas D and trimming came from the DNA. Of about 240,000 clones listed, approximately 83% were seen once; the top ten hold about 2%. The chain links TRBV28 to TRBJ1-5; D unclear. The sequenced material came from peripheral blood. This TCR came from a man aged 25 to 45 who had recovered from COVID-19. The CDR3 loop is CASSFFGQPQHF. The CDR3 coding sequence is TGTGCCAGCAGTTTTTTCGGTCAGCCCCAGCATTTT. The full variable domain, rest sourced from reference TRBV28 and TRBJ1-5, is DVKVTQSSRYLVKRTGEKVFLECVQDMDHENMFWYRQDPGLGLRLIYFSYDVKMKEKGDIPEGYSVSREKKERFSLILESASTNQTSMYLCASSFFGQPQHFGDGTRLSIL.